Listed below are T cell receptor beta chains from one sample, sequenced in a study of CD8 T cells in Susac syndrome. MiXCR was run by TCRdb on the immunoSEQ multiplex PCR reads, yielding one entry per CDR3 protein. The sample lists hundreds of thousands of distinct CDR3 sequences; approximately 85% were seen once. The sequenced sample was CD8+ T cells from PBMCs. These receptors were obtained from a human donor with multiple sclerosis. Each CDR3 is given with its conserved first and last residue. Rows may omit the clone size; those that give it use once, few, many or a size class.

cdr3_aa: CASSYGQSMFF; cdr3_length: 11; clone_size: few; v_call: TRBV6-2/TRBV6-3
cdr3_aa: CISVPEARLAGGTNTGELFF; cdr3_length: 20; clone_size: NA; v_call: TRBV7-5
cdr3_aa: CASSGLGGELFF; cdr3_length: 12; clone_size: NA; v_call: TRBV9
cdr3_aa: CASSRDAGSYNEQFF; cdr3_length: 15; clone_size: NA; v_call: TRBV7-6
cdr3_aa: CATSANYNEQFF; cdr3_length: 12; clone_size: NA; v_call: TRBV24-1
cdr3_aa: CSVVGDRKGGYNEQFF; cdr3_length: 16; clone_size: NA; v_call: TRBV29-1
cdr3_aa: CASSSSSGGAGTEAFF; cdr3_length: 16; clone_size: once; v_call: TRBV12-3/TRBV12-4
cdr3_aa: CSVWGNSGNTIYF; cdr3_length: 13; clone_size: NA; v_call: TRBV29-1
cdr3_aa: CASSLTQFPGLAGEGQFF; cdr3_length: 18; clone_size: NA; v_call: TRBV27
cdr3_aa: CASSDSAGTGRTGELFF; cdr3_length: 17; clone_size: NA; v_call: TRBV6-4
cdr3_aa: CASLGSGANVLTF; cdr3_length: 13; clone_size: NA; v_call: TRBV7-6
cdr3_aa: CASSGWTAMNTEAFF; cdr3_length: 15; clone_size: once; v_call: TRBV6-1
cdr3_aa: CASRGLVAYEQYF; cdr3_length: 13; clone_size: NA; v_call: TRBV2
cdr3_aa: CASSFTAASYEQYF; cdr3_length: 14; clone_size: once; v_call: TRBV27
cdr3_aa: CASSLSGRTADTQYF; cdr3_length: 15; clone_size: once; v_call: TRBV7-9
cdr3_aa: CASSISAPRDTQYF; cdr3_length: 14; clone_size: NA; v_call: TRBV9
cdr3_aa: CSVDHGQGYGYTF; cdr3_length: 13; clone_size: once; v_call: TRBV29-1
cdr3_aa: CASSEPPGALSGNTIYF; cdr3_length: 17; clone_size: NA; v_call: TRBV6-1
cdr3_aa: CAIGLAGVGAPTEAFF; cdr3_length: 16; clone_size: NA; v_call: TRBV10-3
cdr3_aa: CASSLRDRLVVHNEQFF; cdr3_length: 17; clone_size: NA; v_call: TRBV7-8
cdr3_aa: CASSQDGGEWEKLFF; cdr3_length: 15; clone_size: NA; v_call: TRBV4-1
cdr3_aa: CASSLQAEAEQYF; cdr3_length: 13; clone_size: NA; v_call: TRBV6-6
cdr3_aa: CSARDPGRGQPQHF; cdr3_length: 14; clone_size: once; v_call: TRBV20-1
cdr3_aa: CASSLYPRGGYEQYF; cdr3_length: 15; clone_size: NA; v_call: TRBV28
cdr3_aa: CASSPESRTGDYEQYF; cdr3_length: 16; clone_size: once; v_call: TRBV4-1